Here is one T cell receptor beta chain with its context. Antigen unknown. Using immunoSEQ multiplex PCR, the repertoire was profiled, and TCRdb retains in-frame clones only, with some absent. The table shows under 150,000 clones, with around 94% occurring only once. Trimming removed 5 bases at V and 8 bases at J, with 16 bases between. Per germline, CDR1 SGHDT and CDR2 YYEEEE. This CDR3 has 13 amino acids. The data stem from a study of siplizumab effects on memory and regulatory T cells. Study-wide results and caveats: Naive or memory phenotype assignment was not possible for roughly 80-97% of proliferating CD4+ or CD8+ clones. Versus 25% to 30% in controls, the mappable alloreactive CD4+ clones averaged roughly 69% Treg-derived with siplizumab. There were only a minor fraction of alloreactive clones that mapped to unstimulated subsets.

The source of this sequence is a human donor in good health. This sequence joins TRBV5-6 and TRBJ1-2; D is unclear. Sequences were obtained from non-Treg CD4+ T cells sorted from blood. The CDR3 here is CASSLNKGGGYTF. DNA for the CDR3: TGTGCCAGCAGTCTTAATAAGGGTGGCGGCTACACCTTC.